This T cell receptor (beta chain) was sequenced during a study of blood T cell repertoires in COVID-19. Overall study: Samples taken during acute and convalescent COVID-19 were collected in the United States, Italy and Spain. PBMCs, B-cell-depleted T cells, or T cells provided the cDNA or gDNA that made up the material.

This CDR3 is 15 amino acids long. The junction had 7 bases not matched to a gene; V was cut back by 0 bases and J by 9 bases. CDR1 and CDR2 from the germline V gene are LNHNV and YYDKDF (reference sequence). As processed by the authors: Nucleated cell counts were estimated from reference gene primer amplification. This table comes from immunoSEQ multiplex PCR, and its TCRdb copy is limited to in-frame clones, with some not included. V and J calls and clone size are given by that table; D and trimming were obtained from the DNA. The sample shows some 290,000 clones, around 90% of them seen only once. The clonotype originates from a woman aged 35 to 49 with acute COVID-19. Sample: PBMCs or T cells enriched from blood (not recorded which). This sequence joins TRBV15 and TRBJ2-3; 9 nucleotides match TRBD1. The CDR3 sequence: CATSREGRQGGTQYF. The CDR3 region has the DNA TGTGCCACCAGCAGAGAAGGAAGACAGGGGGGAACGCAGTATTTT.